Sequencing of this T cell receptor (beta chain) was carried out in a study of cytomegalovirus exposure and HLA in healthy donors. Healthy bone marrow donors supplied every sample. Vbeta (60) and Jbeta (13) primers were used in the PCR. Profiling relied on immunoSEQ multiplex PCR, and the TCRdb table lists in-frame clones only, not all of them. The sample records roughly 130,000 clones, about two thirds being singletons. To note about this clone: The target antigen is unknown.

The CDR3 spans 15 residues. V was shortened by 7 bases and J by 2 bases, with 15 bases between the two germline ends. Germline V gene data show CDR1 as LNHDA and CDR2 as SQIVND (reference sequence). Whole-study results and caveats: TCR association rates varied by HLA locus in a later analysis, with DRB1 highest and HLA-C lowest. Segments of the TCR beta V type were, in most cases, productive about 87% or about 30% of the time in an earlier analysis.

Sequencing was carried out using PBMCs. The receptor was derived from a man aged 40-49 years in good health and CMV-seropositive. This chain connects TRBV19 to TRBJ1-5, with a weak D call TRBD1 (6 bases). The CDR3 DNA is TGTGCCAGTAACAAACAGGGTAGTGGCAATCAGCCCCAGCATTTT. Translation: CASNKQGSGNQPQHF.